Below are 23 T cell receptor beta chains sequenced from a single sample in a study of T cells in Graves' hyperthyroidism and ophthalmopathy. RNA transcripts yielded amplified TCR beta CDR3 regions. The study used the HTBI primer set for a first-round RT-PCR of the TCR CDR3. TCRdb re-derived calls from the multiplex PCR reads in MiXCR, one entry per CDR3 protein. The top ten hold roughly 12% of the sample, which has hundreds of thousands of distinct CDR3 sequences, approximately 25% seen once. Material: blood. Receptors originate from a woman under 40 with Graves' ophthalmopathy.

This clonotype was seen ten or more times. The chain carries TRBV24-1 and TRBJ2-7; D is possibly TRBD1 (6 bases). V was shortened by 3 bases and J by 1 base, with 15 bases between the two germline ends. The CDR3 extends over 16 amino acids. Germline V lookup: CDR1 KGHDR, CDR2 SFDVKD. CDR3 in DNA: TGTGCCACCAGTGATGGTCTTGGACAGCCGTCCTACGAGCAGTACTTC. Translated: CATSDGLGQPSYEQYF.

This clonotype was detected ten times or more. The chain recombines TRBV6-5 with TRBJ1-1; D is undetermined. Per germline, CDR1 MNHEY and CDR2 SVGAGI. The V end was cut by 3 bases, the J end by 0 bases, with 8 bases between. The CDR3 runs 14 residues. This CDR3 is CASSYDVMNTEAFF. The CDR3 coding sequence is TGTGCCAGCAGTTATGACGTAATGAACACTGAAGCTTTCTTT.

This sequence joins TRBV30 and TRBJ1-5, with TRBD1 matching over 7 bases. The junction had 3 bases not matched to a gene; V was cut back by 2 bases and J by 5 bases. This CDR3 spans 13 amino acids. Germline V gives CDR1 GTSNPN, CDR2 SVGIG (reference sequence). The CDR3 DNA sequence: TGTGCCTGGAGTACAGGGGCCGATCAGCCCCAGCATTTT. This sequence encodes CAWSTGADQPQHF.

The genes are TRBV10-3 and TRBJ2-7, with D maybe TRBD1 (6 bases). CDR3 length: 15 residues. V dropped 2 bases and J dropped 5 bases, with 16 bases sitting between them. Germline lookup yields CDR1 ENHRY and CDR2 SYGVKD. The CDR3 region is CAISEPFRGSNEQYF. CDR3 nucleotide sequence: TGTGCCATCAGTGAGCCTTTCAGGGGCTCGAACGAGCAGTACTTC.

The table lists this clonotype with many counts. The chain joins TRBV12-3 or TRBV12-4 to TRBJ1-5, with D possibly being TRBD1 (5 bases). The CDR3 runs 15 residues. With 0 bases removed from V and 0 bases from J, the gap between germline ends came to 6 bases. CDR3 bases: TGTGCCAGCAGTTTAGCGGGGGATAGCAATCAGCCCCAGCATTTT. It yields the protein CASSLAGDSNQPQHF.

The rearrangement links TRBV13 to TRBJ2-5; 7 bases fit TRBD1. The trim removed 5 bases at V and 5 bases at J, leaving 11 bases unmatched. There are 15 residues in the CDR3. Germline V gives CDR1 PRHDT, CDR2 FYEKMQ (reference sequence). CDR3 amino acids: CASSPDRALGETQYF. In DNA, the CDR3 is TGTGCCAGCAGCCCTGACAGGGCGCTGGGGGAGACCCAGTACTTC. Full variable domain (outside the CDR3, taken from reference TRBV13 and TRBJ2-5): AAGVIQSPRHLIKEKRETATLKCYPIPRHDTVYWYQQGPGQDPQFLISFYEKMQSDKGSIPDRFSAQQFSDYHSELNMSSLELGDSALYFCASSPDRALGETQYFGPGTRLLVL.

This clonotype was seen repeatedly, ten times or more. The genes are TRBV7-2 and TRBJ2-5, with 9 bases fitting TRBD1. The CDR3 has 16 residues. V shed 0 bases, J shed 5 bases, and the junction held 7 bases outside the gene matches. The germline V gene encodes CDR1 SGHTA and CDR2 FQGNSA. The CDR3 loop reads CASSLARTGAGETQYF. Here the CDR3 DNA reads TGTGCCAGCAGCTTAGCGCGGACAGGGGCGGGGGAGACCCAGTACTTC.

In this sample, this clonotype turned up many times. CDR3 nucleotide sequence: TGTGCCAGCAGCCCCGCCGGGACAGCTGGAAACACCATATATTTT. Its protein product is CASSPAGTAGNTIYF. This rearrangement joins TRBV7-2 to TRBJ1-3, with 7 bases that match TRBD1. This CDR3 has 15 amino acids. V gave up 5 bases and J gave up 2 bases; unmatched junction bases: 6. Germline lookup yields CDR1 SGHTA and CDR2 FQGNSA.

This chain's CDR3 is CASTARRRNTEAFF. The CDR3 coding sequence is TGTGCCAGTACGGCCCGCCGAAGGAACACTGAAGCTTTCTTT. The chain recombines TRBV19 with TRBJ1-1; D gene unclear. The V end was cut by 7 bases, the J end by 1 base, with 13 bases between. In germline, CDR1 is LNHDA, CDR2 SQIVND (reference sequence). The CDR3 length is 14 residues.

The chain combines TRBV5-1 with TRBJ2-2; D is perhaps TRBD1 (6 bases). Trimming stripped 0 bases from V and 3 bases from J, with 12 bases between. The CDR3 has 16 residues. Germline V lookup: CDR1 SGHRS, CDR2 YFSETQ. CDR3 protein: CASSLADRSDTGELFF. CDR3 sequence (DNA): TGCGCCAGCAGCTTGGCCGACAGGTCGGACACCGGGGAGCTGTTTTTT.

The V gene is TRBV19, the J gene TRBJ1-1; D gene ambiguous. The CDR3 is made up of 12 amino acids. The V end was cut by 5 bases, the J end by 5 bases, with 9 bases between. Germline values: CDR1 LNHDA, CDR2 SQIVND (reference sequence). The CDR3 region has the DNA TGTGCCAGTAGTCGGGGTTGGACTGAAGCTTTCTTT. This encodes CASSRGWTEAFF.

This clonotype was seen at least ten times. This chain joins TRBV20-1 and TRBJ2-7; D is perhaps TRBD2 (6 bases). Germline lookup yields CDR1 DFQATT and CDR2 SNEGSKA (reference sequence). CDR3 length: 13 amino acids. V was trimmed by 3 bases and J by 3 bases, leaving 12 bases between them. The CDR3 sequence: CSASPAGFYEQYF. In nucleotides, the CDR3 is TGCAGTGCTAGTCCTGCGGGGTTCTACGAGCAGTACTTC.

This clonotype came up many times. CDR3 coding DNA: TGTGCCTGGACTCGGAGCACTGAAGCTTTCTTT. As protein: CAWTRSTEAFF. This chain joins TRBV30 and TRBJ1-1; no clear D gene. V lost 4 bases and J 4 bases, leaving 7 bases between the germline ends. There are 11 residues in the CDR3. The V gene's germline CDR1 is GTSNPN and CDR2 SVGIG (reference sequence).

This clonotype was seen ten or more times. This chain links TRBV4-1 with TRBJ1-2, with D unclear. Trimming left V 4 bases short and J 6 bases short, with 12 bases between. Germline lookup yields CDR1 MGHRA and CDR2 YSYEKL. The CDR3 spans 13 residues. The CDR3 coding sequence is TGCGCCAGCAGCCTAGAGGTGAGGGATGGCTACACCTTC. Translated, it gives CASSLEVRDGYTF.

In its sample, this clonotype was seen many times. The chain has TRBV27 and TRBJ2-2, with unresolved D. This CDR3 comprises 11 residues. Trimming pared 5 bases from V and 5 bases from J, leaving 3 bases between. The germline gives CDR1 MNHEY, CDR2 SMNVEV (reference sequence). The CDR3 here is CASSITGELFF. The DNA of the CDR3 is TGTGCCAGCAGTATTACCGGGGAGCTGTTTTTT.

The chain joins TRBV20-1 to TRBJ1-2; D gene uncertain. Germline values: CDR1 DFQATT, CDR2 SNEGSKA (reference sequence). V shed 3 bases and J shed 1 base, with 12 bases lying between them. The CDR3 is made up of 14 amino acids. The CDR3 reads CSARNWEVNYGYTF. CDR3 bases: TGCAGTGCTAGGAACTGGGAGGTTAACTATGGCTACACCTTC.

This clonotype came up many times. The V and J genes are TRBV6-2 or TRBV6-3 and TRBJ1-1, with 7 bases matching TRBD1. Germline V gives CDR1 MNHEY, CDR2 SVGEGT. J gave up 4 bases and V 6 bases, and 11 bases lay outside the gene matches. This CDR3 contains 15 residues. The CDR3 DNA sequence: TGTGCCAGCAGACTACCCCGACAGGGTTCCACTGAAGCTTTCTTT. Protein product: CASRLPRQGSTEAFF.

The chain carries TRBV24-1 and TRBJ2-5; D unresolved. The germline gives CDR1 KGHDR, CDR2 SFDVKD. This CDR3 spans 13 amino acids. Deletions cut 2 bases from V and 3 bases from J, with 6 bases between. Here the CDR3 reads CATSDSRKETQYF. The CDR3 DNA sequence: TGTGCCACCAGTGATTCCAGAAAAGAGACCCAGTACTTC.

The CDR3 reads CSARGLAGGETQYF. The CDR3 bases are TGCAGTGCCCGAGGACTAGCGGGGGGAGAGACCCAGTACTTC. The chain links TRBV20-1 to TRBJ2-5; TRBD2 agrees at 14 bases. This CDR3 region has 14 residues. In germline, CDR1 is DFQATT, CDR2 SNEGSKA (reference sequence). V was clipped by 6 bases and J by 4 bases; unmatched bases: 4.

This chain uses TRBV28 with TRBJ2-7; no clear D. CDR1 and CDR2 from the germline V gene are MDHEN and SYDVKM. V lost 4 bases and J 0 bases, leaving 16 bases between the germline ends. This CDR3 has 16 amino acids. CDR3 amino acids: CASSSPRKRSSYEQYF. CDR3 bases: TGTGCCAGCAGTTCCCCCCGTAAACGTAGCTCCTACGAGCAGTACTTC.

This clonotype appeared many times. The chain has TRBV4-3 and TRBJ1-1; D is uncertain. The CDR3 is 13 amino acids. Per the germline V gene, CDR1 is LGHNA and CDR2 is YSLEER. Trimming left V 4 bases short and J 0 bases short, with 6 bases between. The CDR3 nucleotides are TGCGCCAGCAGCCCTTACATGAACACTGAAGCTTTCTTT. This encodes CASSPYMNTEAFF.

This clonotype showed up many times. This chain uses TRBV27 with TRBJ2-5, with D possibly being TRBD1 (6 bases). Germline-derived CDR1 and CDR2 are MNHEY and SMNVEV (reference sequence). Trimming removed 6 bases from V and 4 bases from J, with 12 bases in between. This CDR3 contains 13 residues. CDR3 in amino acids: CASRGTGLETQYF. The CDR3 nucleotides are TGTGCCAGCAGGGGCACAGGGCTAGAGACCCAGTACTTC.

This chain uses TRBV6-1 with TRBJ1-5; D unresolved. This CDR3 spans 15 amino acids. Germline V gives CDR1 MNHNS, CDR2 SASEGT. V lost 4 bases and J 0 bases, leaving 10 bases between the germline ends. CDR3 sequence: CASSGLHFSNQPQHF. CDR3 coding DNA: TGTGCCAGCAGTGGATTACATTTTAGCAATCAGCCCCAGCATTTT.